This T cell receptor beta chain was obtained from a study of T-cell reconstitution after alpha-beta-depleted transplantation in children. Germline CDR1 is LGHNA and CDR2 is YNFKEQ. V was pared by 0 bases and J by 5 bases, with 10 bases between. This CDR3 has 14 residues. This clonotype was detected a few times. Library preparation (for TCRbeta) was performed with unique molecular identifiers. TCRdb passed the PCR reads through MiXCR, listing each CDR3 protein once. The table has some 250,000 distinct CDR3 sequences, around 12% seen once. The chain is built from TRBV4-2 and TRBJ2-5, with D possibly TRBD2 on 6 matching bases. Sequences were derived from PBMCs from the stem cell graft donor, sampled from the stem cell graft. The sequence came from a human donor who donated a stem cell graft to a child with acute lymphoblastic leukemia. The CDR3 is CASSQDNRGETQYF. CDR3 DNA: TGTGCCAGCAGCCAAGATAATCGGGGGGAGACCCAGTACTTC.